This T cell receptor beta chain was sequenced during a study of Graves' ophthalmopathy and Graves' hyperthyroidism. The CDR3 totals 14 residues. V lost 5 bases and J lost 3; bases outside the gene matches: 3. Germline V CDR1 and CDR2: SNHLY, FYNNEI. This clonotype was seen many times. Amplification of the TCR beta CDR3 regions used RNA transcripts (as template). RT-PCR in the first round used HTBI primers; a second-round multiplex PCR followed. A single record per CDR3 protein comes from TCRdb applying MiXCR to the multiplex PCR reads. This sample carries about 200,000 distinct CDR3 sequences, approximately 28% of them seen once, and the ten largest clones take 8.5% to 9.5%.

The chain uses TRBV2 and TRBJ2-7; TRBD2 aligns across 11 bases. Sequences were obtained from peripheral blood. The sequence derives from a man between 50 and 59 years old with Graves' ophthalmopathy. CDR3 sequence: CASSPGLAVYEQYF. The CDR3 nucleotides are TGTGCCAGCAGTCCGGGACTAGCGGTCTACGAGCAGTACTTC. Full variable domain (outside the CDR3, taken from reference TRBV2 and TRBJ2-7): EPEVTQTPSHQVTQMGQEVILRCVPISNHLYFYWYRQILGQKVEFLVSFYNNEISEKSEIFDDQFSVERPDGSNFTLKIRSTKLEDSAMYFCASSPGLAVYEQYFGPGTRLTVT.